The present T cell receptor (beta chain) was sequenced within a study of shared clonotypes between healthy human individuals. The CDR3 has 15 amino acids. Trimming at V came to 5 bases and at J to 6 bases, leaving 12 bases not matched to a gene. CDR1 SGHAT and CDR2 FQNNGV come from the germline V gene. Assay: immunoSEQ multiplex PCR; the TCRdb copy retains only in-frame clones and omits some. Of around 690,000 clones listed, about 90% were seen once; the top ten hold 34%. The receptor was derived from a man aged 18 to 29 in good health. Some clones in this sample may be carry-over from other donors' samples. The sample comprised memory CD8+ T cells from PBMCs. Specified subset: CD45RO+ cells pooled with CCR7-negative TemRA cells. The chain employs TRBV11-2 and TRBJ2-7; TRBD2 agrees at 8 bases. The CDR3 loop reads CASSPVVGTSSEQYF. In DNA, the CDR3 is TGTGCCAGCAGCCCAGTCGTAGGGACTAGTAGCGAGCAGTACTTC.